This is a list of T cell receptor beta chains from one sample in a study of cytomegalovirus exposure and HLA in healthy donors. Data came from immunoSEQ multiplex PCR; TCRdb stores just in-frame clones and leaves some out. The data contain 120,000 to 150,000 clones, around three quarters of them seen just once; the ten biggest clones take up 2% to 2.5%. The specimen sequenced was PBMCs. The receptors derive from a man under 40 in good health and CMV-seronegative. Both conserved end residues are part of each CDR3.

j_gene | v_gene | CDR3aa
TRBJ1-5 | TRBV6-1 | CASSEQGRGNQPQHF
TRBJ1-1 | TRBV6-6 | CASSGGAFSRNTEAFF
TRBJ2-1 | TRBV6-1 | CASSEKTGGLYNEQFF
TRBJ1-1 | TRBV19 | CASIPTRRAGYTEAFF
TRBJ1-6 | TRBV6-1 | CASSLQGVSKSPLHF
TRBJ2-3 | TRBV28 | CATAQDRVADTQYF
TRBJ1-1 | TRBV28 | CASRWKGDTEAFF
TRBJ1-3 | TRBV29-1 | CSVVSDTSGTIYF
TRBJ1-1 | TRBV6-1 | CASREGGGFF
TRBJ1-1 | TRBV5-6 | CASSLVGHLNTEAFF
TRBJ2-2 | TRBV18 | CASSPLLDSSNTGELFF
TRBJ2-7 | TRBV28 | CASSSGTGESYEQYF